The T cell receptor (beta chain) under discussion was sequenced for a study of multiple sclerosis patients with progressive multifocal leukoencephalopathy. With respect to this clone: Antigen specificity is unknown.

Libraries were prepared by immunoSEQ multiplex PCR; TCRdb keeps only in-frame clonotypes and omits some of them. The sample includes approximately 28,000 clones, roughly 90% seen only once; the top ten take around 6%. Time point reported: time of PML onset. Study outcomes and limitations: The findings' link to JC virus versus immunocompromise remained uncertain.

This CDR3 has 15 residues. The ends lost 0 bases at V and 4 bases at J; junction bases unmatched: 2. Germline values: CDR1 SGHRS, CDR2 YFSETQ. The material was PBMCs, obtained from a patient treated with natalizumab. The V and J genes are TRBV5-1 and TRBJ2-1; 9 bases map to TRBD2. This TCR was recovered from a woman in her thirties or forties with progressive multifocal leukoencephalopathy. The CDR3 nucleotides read TGCGCCAGCAGCTTGGGTAGCGGGAGTTACAATGAGCAGTTCTTC. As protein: CASSLGSGSYNEQFF.